Presented here are 29 T cell receptor beta chains from one specimen sequenced in a study of cytomegalovirus exposure and HLA in healthy donors. Assay: immunoSEQ multiplex PCR; the TCRdb copy retains only in-frame clones and omits some. This sample has more than 140,000 clones, with around nine tenths found just once. Sequencing was done on a sample of PBMCs. The receptors come from a woman aged 18-29 years in good health and CMV-seropositive.

This sequence joins TRBV10-2 and TRBJ1-1; 9 nucleotides agree with TRBD1. CDR3 length: 15 amino acids. V shed 6 bases, J shed 7 bases, and the junction held 12 bases outside the gene matches. Germline lookup yields CDR1 WSHSY and CDR2 SAAADI. In DNA form, the CDR3 reads TGCGCCAGCAGCGAGGCGATACAGGGGGCAAGTGAAGCTTTCTTT. Translated: CASSEAIQGASEAFF.

The chain carries TRBV5-4 and TRBJ2-3; TRBD2 is a possible D gene (5 bases). The germline V gene has CDR1 SGHNT and CDR2 YYREEE (reference sequence). V lost 4 bases and J 0 bases, leaving 18 bases between the germline ends. This CDR3 contains 17 residues. CDR3 in amino acids: CASSQIIGGPSTDTQYF. The CDR3, as DNA: TGTGCCAGCAGCCAGATCATCGGAGGTCCTAGCACAGATACGCAGTATTTT. Supplemented by reference TRBV5-4 and TRBJ2-3, the full variable domain reads ETGVTQSPTHLIKTRGQQVTLRCSSQSGHNTVSWYQQALGQGPQFIFQYYREEENGRGNFPPRFSGLQFPNYSSELNVNALELDDSALYLCASSQIIGGPSTDTQYFGPGTRLTVL.

The gene calls are TRBV7-9 and TRBJ2-2; 7 bases align to TRBD1. This CDR3 spans 15 amino acids. V shed 5 bases, J shed 1 base, and the junction held 4 bases outside the gene matches. CDR1 and CDR2 from the germline V gene are SEHNR and FQNEAQ (reference sequence). This chain's CDR3 is CASSLRTGNTGELFF. The CDR3 region has the DNA TGTGCCAGCAGCCTCCGGACAGGGAACACCGGGGAGCTGTTTTTT. The full variable domain, rest sourced from reference TRBV7-9 and TRBJ2-2, is DTGVSQNPRHKITKRGQNVTFRCDPISEHNRLYWYRQTLGQGPEFLTYFQNEAQLEKSRLLSDRFSAERPKGSFSTLEIQRTEQGDSAMYLCASSLRTGNTGELFFGEGSRLTVL.

The chain recombines TRBV30 with TRBJ2-7, with a tentative D call TRBD1 (7 bases). The CDR3 has 16 residues. Germline CDR1 reads GTSNPN; CDR2 reads SVGIG (reference sequence). The V gene lost 0 bases and the J gene lost 0 bases, with 15 bases spanning the gap. The CDR3 sequence: CAWSVRAGQSSYEQYF. The DNA for the CDR3 is TGTGCCTGGAGTGTACGGGCGGGACAGAGCTCCTACGAGCAGTACTTC.

This clone was counted a single time. The rearrangement links TRBV27 to TRBJ2-2; a weak D match, TRBD1 (5 bases). The CDR3 loop spans 13 amino acids. Per the germline V gene, CDR1 is MNHEY and CDR2 is SMNVEV (reference sequence). The V gene lost 3 bases and the J gene lost 6 bases, with 8 bases spanning the gap. The CDR3 here is CASSFEGAGELFF. DNA for the CDR3: TGTGCCAGCAGTTTCGAAGGGGCCGGGGAGCTGTTTTTT.

The chain is built from TRBV5-3 and TRBJ1-1, with a tentative D call TRBD1 (5 bases). TRBV5-3 has ORF status, its function being uncertain. V was shortened by 5 bases and J by 6 bases, with 11 bases between the two germline ends. The length of the CDR3 is 12 residues. The CDR3, as DNA: TGTGCCAGAAGTGCCAGGGATGCTGAAGCTTTCTTT. It translates to CARSARDAEAFF.

This clone was detected many times. The V gene is TRBV4-1, the J gene TRBJ1-1; D unclear. The germline V gene has CDR1 MGHRA and CDR2 YSYEKL. V was pared by 2 bases and J by 1 base, with 8 bases between. CDR3 length: 14 residues. The CDR3 nucleotides read TGCGCCAGCAGCCAATACACCTGGAACACTGAAGCTTTCTTT. Residues: CASSQYTWNTEAFF.

V usage is TRBV9 and J usage is TRBJ1-2; tentatively, D is TRBD1 (6 bases). The CDR3 is 15 amino acids. Germline V gene data show CDR1 as SGDLS and CDR2 as YYNGEE. Trimming shortened V by 0 bases and J by 4 bases, and 13 bases separated the two germline ends. CDR3 DNA: TGTGCCAGCAGCGTAGGGCCAGGGGACATCTATGGCTACACCTTC. It yields the protein CASSVGPGDIYGYTF.

This rearrangement joins TRBV5-1 to TRBJ2-7, with D possibly matching TRBD2 (6 bases). The V end was cut by 4 bases, the J end by 0 bases, with 11 bases between. CDR3 length: 14 amino acids. Germline V gene data show CDR1 as SGHRS and CDR2 as YFSETQ. The DNA of the CDR3 is TGCGCCAGCAGCGGATTAGCGGACTCCTACGAGCAGTACTTC. It translates to CASSGLADSYEQYF.

The chain has TRBV5-1 and TRBJ1-2; 7 nucleotides line up with TRBD1. The CDR3 totals 15 residues. The germline gives CDR1 SGHRS, CDR2 YFSETQ. With V trimmed by 0 bases and J by 2 bases, 4 bases remained unmatched. The CDR3 is CASSLATGSNYGYTF. CDR3 coding DNA: TGCGCCAGCAGCTTGGCGACAGGGTCCAACTATGGCTACACCTTC. The full variable domain, its missing parts supplied by reference TRBV5-1 and TRBJ1-2, is KAGVTQTPRYLIKTRGQQVTLSCSPISGHRSVSWYQQTPGQGLQFLFEYFSETQRNKGNFPGRFSGRQFSNSRSEMNVSTLELGDSALYLCASSLATGSNYGYTFGSGTRLTVV.

This chain joins TRBV30 and TRBJ1-5; no firm D call. From germline, CDR1 is GTSNPN and CDR2 SVGIG (reference sequence). V shed 2 bases and J shed 6 bases, with 11 bases lying between them. The CDR3 totals 13 residues. CDR3 residues: CAWSYGEAQPQHF. The CDR3 DNA is TGTGCCTGGAGTTATGGGGAGGCTCAGCCCCAGCATTTT.

The gene calls are TRBV5-6 and TRBJ1-1; 8 bases agree with TRBD1. CDR1 SGHDT and CDR2 YYEEEE come from the germline V gene. This CDR3 is built from 15 residues. J was trimmed by 8 bases and V by 5 bases; bases with no gene match: 14. CDR3 DNA: TGTGCCAGCAGAATTAGGACAGGGCGGATTGTCGAAGCTTTCTTT. Its translation is CASRIRTGRIVEAFF.

This chain links TRBV5-5 with TRBJ2-1, with TRBD2 identical over 15 bases. The V and J ends lost 3 bases and 16 bases, in that order; junction bases with no gene match: 11. The CDR3 loop spans 15 amino acids. The germline gives CDR1 SGHKS, CDR2 YYEKEE (reference sequence). The DNA of the CDR3 is TGTGCCAGCAGCTCGGGACTAGCGGGAGGAGGCTCGCGATTCTTC. Encoded protein: CASSSGLAGGGSRFF.

This clone has more than one count but fewer than ten. The chain has TRBV7-3 and TRBJ2-3; D may be TRBD2 (6 bases). The length of the CDR3 is 15 residues. CDR1 SGHTA and CDR2 FQGTGA come from the germline V gene. Trimming shortened V by 1 base and J by 2 bases, and 10 bases separated the two germline ends. The CDR3 here is CASSLRRDPTDTQYF. The CDR3 region has the DNA TGTGCCAGCAGCTTAAGGCGGGACCCCACAGATACGCAGTATTTT.

This chain links TRBV5-1 with TRBJ1-1; possibly TRBD1 for D (5 bases). Between the trimmed V and J ends, which lost 7 bases and 2 bases, there was a span of 15 bases. This CDR3 is 14 amino acids long. Germline lookup yields CDR1 SGHRS and CDR2 YFSETQ. The CDR3 nucleotides read TGCGCCAGCGCGACCCGGGGACTTAACACTGAAGCTTTCTTT. It codes for CASATRGLNTEAFF.

The sample holds one count of this clone. The chain recombines TRBV7-9 with TRBJ2-1; a possible D gene is TRBD1 (5 bases). The CDR3 has 13 amino acids. Trimming shortened V by 5 bases and J by 7 bases, and 12 bases separated the two germline ends. Germline loops: CDR1 SEHNR, CDR2 FQNEAQ (reference sequence). The CDR3, as DNA: TGTGCCAGCAGCCCGACAGACAGTAATGAGCAGTTCTTC. Amino acid sequence: CASSPTDSNEQFF. The complete variable domain, with remaining parts taken from reference TRBV7-9 and TRBJ2-1, reads DTGVSQNPRHKITKRGQNVTFRCDPISEHNRLYWYRQTLGQGPEFLTYFQNEAQLEKSRLLSDRFSAERPKGSFSTLEIQRTEQGDSAMYLCASSPTDSNEQFFGPGTRLTVL.

V is TRBV2 and J is TRBJ1-5; 10 nucleotides match TRBD1. Trimming cost V 4 bases and J 0 bases; bases outside gene matches: 6. The germline gives CDR1 SNHLY, CDR2 FYNNEI. The CDR3 extends over 17 amino acids. The CDR3 loop reads CASSVGQGGSSNQPQHF. The CDR3 nucleotides are TGTGCCAGCAGTGTAGGACAGGGGGGCTCTAGCAATCAGCCCCAGCATTTT. Variable domain in full (rest from reference TRBV2 and TRBJ1-5): EPEVTQTPSHQVTQMGQEVILRCVPISNHLYFYWYRQILGQKVEFLVSFYNNEISEKSEIFDDQFSVERPDGSNFTLKIRSTKLEDSAMYFCASSVGQGGSSNQPQHFGDGTRLSIL.

Only one count was recorded for this clone. The chain carries TRBV27 and TRBJ1-3, with D possibly TRBD1 on 6 matching bases. This CDR3 is built from 15 residues. Trimming took 5 bases from V and 2 from J, leaving 13 bases between them. CDR1 is MNHEY, CDR2 SMNVEV, per germline (reference sequence). The CDR3 loop is CASSVQGNAGNTIYF. Written as DNA, the CDR3 is TGTGCCAGCAGTGTACAGGGAAATGCTGGAAACACCATATATTTT.

The rearrangement uses TRBV7-8 and TRBJ2-1; D not resolved. Trimming stripped 5 bases from V and 0 bases from J, with 8 bases between. Germline CDR1 and CDR2: SGHVS and FQNEAQ. The CDR3 sequence is 14 residues long. The CDR3 sequence: CASSGPSSYNEQFF. CDR3 DNA sequence: TGTGCCAGCAGCGGCCCCAGCTCCTACAATGAGCAGTTCTTC.

The chain employs TRBV6-1 and TRBJ2-1; tentative D call: TRBD2 (6 bases). CDR3 length: 15 residues. Trimming took off 0 bases at V and 2 bases at J, with 8 bases between the two ends. Germline V gene sequence: CDR1 MNHNS, CDR2 SASEGT. CDR3 DNA: TGTGCCAGCAGTGAAGCTAGCGGAACCTACAATGAGCAGTTCTTC. Amino acid sequence: CASSEASGTYNEQFF.

This clone was counted once. The chain links TRBV18 to TRBJ2-3; 13 bases map to TRBD2. The junction had 4 bases not matched to a gene; V was cut back by 2 bases and J by 2 bases. This CDR3 region has 17 residues. Germline V gene lookup returns CDR1 KGHSH and CDR2 LQKENI. DNA for the CDR3: TGTGCCAGCTCACCAAGGACTAGCGGGAGTAACACAGATACGCAGTATTTT. As protein: CASSPRTSGSNTDTQYF.

In this sample, this clone turned up once. V and J are TRBV30 and TRBJ1-1; TRBD1 matches at 7 bases. The J segment lost 8 bases and the V segment lost 2 bases, leaving 8 bases of the junction unmatched. There are 13 residues in the CDR3. Looked up from germline, CDR1 is GTSNPN and CDR2 is SVGIG (reference sequence). This CDR3 is CAWSPSGTAEAFF. The CDR3, as DNA: TGTGCCTGGAGTCCCTCGGGGACAGCAGAAGCTTTCTTT.

This clone was detected only a few times. The J gene is TRBJ1-5, the V gene TRBV7-9; 8 nucleotides line up with TRBD1. J was trimmed by 0 bases and V by 4 bases; bases with no gene match: 8. In germline, CDR1 is SEHNR, CDR2 FQNEAQ (reference sequence). The CDR3 has 17 residues. As DNA, the CDR3 is TGTGCCAGCAGCTCCGACAGGGGTGGCGATAGCAATCAGCCCCAGCATTTT. Its protein product is CASSSDRGGDSNQPQHF.

This clone was detected once. The V call is TRBV18, the J call TRBJ1-1; D is undetermined. This CDR3 has 13 residues. Germline V lookup: CDR1 KGHSH, CDR2 LQKENI. V shed 3 bases and J shed 11 bases, with 16 bases lying between them. The DNA of the CDR3 is TGTGCCAGCTCACCCTCGGCGAGGGCGCCGGCTTTCTTT. It is translated as CASSPSARAPAFF.

The V call is TRBV19, the J call TRBJ1-5, with TRBD1 matching over 7 bases. J was trimmed by 4 bases and V by 10 bases; bases with no gene match: 10. CDR1 is LNHDA and CDR2 is SQIVND in the germline V gene (reference sequence). This CDR3 contains 14 residues. The CDR3 DNA sequence: TGTGCCACACCCCAGGGACAGAGGAATCAGCCCCAGCATTTT. It codes for CATPQGQRNQPQHF.

The rearrangement links TRBV10-1 to TRBJ1-1; 9 bases fit TRBD1. Germline V lookup: CDR1 WNHNN, CDR2 SYGVQD (reference sequence). CDR3 size: 15 residues. The trim removed 10 bases at V and 7 bases at J, leaving 16 bases unmatched. For the CDR3, the DNA is TGCGCCACTAAGAGGGACCGGACAGGGGATTTTGAAGCTTTCTTT. This codes for CATKRDRTGDFEAFF.

The chain links TRBV13 to TRBJ1-2; D gene uncertain. Looked up from germline, CDR1 is PRHDT and CDR2 is FYEKMQ (reference sequence). V dropped 0 bases and J dropped 7 bases, with 6 bases sitting between them. There are 12 residues in the CDR3. The CDR3 nucleotides read TGTGCCAGCAGCTTAGGCCAGTCTGGCTACACCTTC. Its translation is CASSLGQSGYTF. The whole variable domain, remainder taken from reference TRBV13 and TRBJ1-2, is AAGVIQSPRHLIKEKRETATLKCYPIPRHDTVYWYQQGPGQDPQFLISFYEKMQSDKGSIPDRFSAQQFSDYHSELNMSSLELGDSALYFCASSLGQSGYTFGSGTRLTVV.

The chain joins TRBV4-3 to TRBJ2-6; TRBD1 might be the D (7 bases). Germline loops: CDR1 LGHNA, CDR2 YSLEER. The V and J ends lost 0 bases and 2 bases respectively, with 14 bases between them. The CDR3 has 18 amino acids. The CDR3 here is CASSQDYRGGTGANVLTF. CDR3 nucleotide sequence: TGCGCCAGCAGCCAAGATTACAGGGGAGGAACTGGGGCCAACGTCCTGACTTTC.

The chain links TRBV10-1 to TRBJ2-7, with D possibly TRBD2 on 5 matching bases. In germline, CDR1 is WNHNN, CDR2 SYGVQD (reference sequence). The CDR3 length is 14 residues. The germline V and J ends were trimmed by 11 bases and 3 bases, with 20 bases remaining between them. CDR3 in DNA: TGCGCCGCCCCGGACTGTTCCATTTACTACGAGCAGTACTTC. Protein sequence: CAAPDCSIYYEQYF.